This T cell receptor (beta chain) is drawn from a study of cytomegalovirus exposure and HLA in healthy donors. The PCR employed 60 Vbeta primers together with 13 Jbeta primers. Sequenced by immunoSEQ multiplex PCR; TCRdb stores in-frame clones only, minus some. The data show 75,000 to 100,000 clones, more than 60% seen once. V trimming: 1 base; J trimming: 5 bases; junction bases outside the gene matches: 3. Germline CDR1 is GTSNPN and CDR2 is SVGIG (reference sequence). The CDR3 spans 13 residues. A note on this clone: Other DNA sequences in the same sample also yield this CDR3.

The sequence was collected from a man between 18 and 35 years old in good health and CMV-seropositive. The sample consisted of PBMCs. V gene TRBV30 combines with J gene TRBJ2-3, with TRBD2 matching 7 bases. The CDR3 is CAWSGIAGDTQYF. The DNA for the CDR3 is TGTGCCTGGAGTGGGATAGCGGGAGATACGCAGTATTTT.